A single sample is the source of the 17 T cell receptor beta chains below, sequenced in a study of OX40 agonist ivuxolimab in advanced cancers. Using immunoSEQ multiplex PCR, the repertoire was profiled, and TCRdb retains in-frame clones only, with some absent. The sample lists around 64,000 clones; roughly 87% were seen once. Specimen: CD4+ or CD8+ T cells sorted from blood, collected in a trial of the OX40 agonist ivuxolimab. The receptors stem from an adult with an advanced solid tumor such as melanoma, head and neck, liver or kidney cancer.

J is TRBJ2-5 and V is TRBV5-5; maybe TRBD1 (5 bases). This CDR3 has 15 amino acids. V was trimmed by 2 bases and J by 0 bases, leaving 11 bases between them. Looked up from germline, CDR1 is SGHKS and CDR2 is YYEKEE (reference sequence). This CDR3 reads CASSFVQGNQETQYF. CDR3 nucleotides: TGTGCCAGCAGCTTTGTCCAGGGAAACCAAGAGACCCAGTACTTC.

This clone has just one count. The chain carries TRBV19 and TRBJ1-2; D is ambiguous. V lost 5 bases and J lost 1, with 5 bases in between. Germline V CDR1 and CDR2: LNHDA, SQIVND (reference sequence). CDR3 length: 12 residues. The CDR3 loop reads CASSQLNYGYTF. The DNA of the CDR3 is TGTGCCAGTAGTCAGCTTAACTATGGCTACACCTTC.

J is TRBJ1-5 and V is TRBV4-1; 7 nucleotides line up with TRBD1. Germline loops: CDR1 MGHRA, CDR2 YSYEKL. The V and J ends lost 4 bases and 3 bases, in that order; junction bases with no gene match: 6. This CDR3 comprises 15 residues. The CDR3 DNA is TGCGCCAGCAGCCGCCCGGGACAGCCCAATCAGCCCCAGCATTTT. This codes for CASSRPGQPNQPQHF.

The CDR3 spells CAGGTACRRTTEAFF. CDR3 coding DNA: TGTGCTGGCGGGACAGCATGTCGTAGAACGACTGAAGCTTTCTTT. The chain carries TRBV12-5 and TRBJ1-1; 7 bases agree with TRBD1. V gave up 11 bases and J gave up 5 bases; unmatched junction bases: 17. CDR1 and CDR2 from the germline V gene are LGHNT and FRNRAP. CDR3 length equals 15 residues.

The chain couples TRBV4-1 to TRBJ2-3; 7 nucleotides agree with TRBD1. Losses at the gene ends were 5 bases for V and 6 bases for J; bases not matched to a gene: 14. Per germline, CDR1 MGHRA and CDR2 YSYEKL. The CDR3 covers 16 residues. Here the CDR3 DNA reads TGCGCCAGCAGCGTAAGCGTAGGGGGCGCACGGGATACGCAGTATTTT. Its translation is CASSVSVGGARDTQYF.

J is TRBJ1-1 and V is TRBV7-2; D is unclear. V was cut by 1 base and J by 7 bases, with 4 bases left in between. The CDR3 covers 11 residues. CDR1 SGHTA and CDR2 FQGNSA come from the germline V gene. CDR3 in DNA: TGTGCCAGCAGCTTAGTCAGTGAAGCTTTCTTT. Its protein product is CASSLVSEAFF.

V and J are TRBV7-2 and TRBJ2-5; D remains unclear. This CDR3 is built from 13 residues. V was clipped by 1 base and J by 2 bases, with 5 bases between them. Germline V gene data show CDR1 as SGHTA and CDR2 as FQGNSA. The CDR3 DNA sequence: TGTGCCAGCAGCTTAGTACGACAAGAGACCCAGTACTTC. This sequence encodes CASSLVRQETQYF.

The chain links TRBV2 to TRBJ2-2; TRBD1 agrees at 9 bases. The ends lost 4 bases at V and 6 bases at J; junction bases unmatched: 12. In germline, CDR1 is SNHLY, CDR2 FYNNEI. This CDR3 is built from 17 residues. The CDR3: CASSGYRGQVGSGELFF. In DNA form, the CDR3 reads TGTGCCAGCAGTGGATACAGGGGGCAAGTTGGATCCGGGGAGCTGTTTTTT.

The chain carries TRBV7-2 and TRBJ2-5; no clear D gene. This CDR3 has 13 amino acids. Germline V CDR1 and CDR2: SGHTA, FQGNSA. V was pared by 5 bases and J by 5 bases, with 12 bases between. The CDR3 reads CASSPNAWETQYF. The CDR3 DNA sequence: TGTGCCAGCAGCCCGAACGCGTGGGAGACCCAGTACTTC.

The CDR3 loop is CASTEPGSYNEQFF. The CDR3 DNA follows: TGCGCCAGCACCGAACCTGGGTCCTACAATGAGCAGTTCTTC. The chain links TRBV5-1 to TRBJ2-1; D is unclear. Germline lookup yields CDR1 SGHRS and CDR2 YFSETQ. The V end was cut by 6 bases, the J end by 1 base, with 11 bases between. The CDR3 spans 14 residues.

V is TRBV10-3 and J is TRBJ1-5; D is unresolved. Trimming shortened V by 0 bases and J by 5 bases, and 17 bases separated the two germline ends. The CDR3 is 17 amino acids. In germline, CDR1 is ENHRY, CDR2 SYGVKD. The CDR3 protein is CAISESGFGEEYQPQHF. The CDR3, as DNA: TGTGCCATCAGTGAGTCGGGTTTTGGGGAGGAGTATCAGCCCCAGCATTTT.

The chain couples TRBV30 to TRBJ1-4; 7 bases are shared with TRBD1. The CDR3 is made up of 16 amino acids. Germline loops: CDR1 GTSNPN, CDR2 SVGIG (reference sequence). J was trimmed by 5 bases and V by 2 bases; bases with no gene match: 11. The CDR3 nucleotides read TGTGCCTGGAGTAGGAGGGGGCCCATGGGGAATGAAAAACTGTTTTTT. It yields the protein CAWSRRGPMGNEKLFF.

The rearrangement joins TRBV6-6 to TRBJ2-3; possible D gene TRBD2, 6 bases. The CDR3 has 15 residues. Looked up from germline, CDR1 is MNHNY and CDR2 is SVGAGI (reference sequence). V dropped 6 bases and J dropped 0 bases, with 13 bases sitting between them. CDR3 in DNA: TGTGCCAGCAGCCAGGGACTCTCTAGCACAGATACGCAGTATTTT. This codes for CASSQGLSSTDTQYF.

This clone has more than one count but fewer than ten. V usage is TRBV5-1 and J usage is TRBJ1-1, with TRBD1 as a possible D gene (5 bases). Between the trimmed V and J ends, which lost 4 bases and 1 base, there was a span of 11 bases. CDR3 length: 14 amino acids. Germline CDR1 is SGHRS and CDR2 is YFSETQ. CDR3 in DNA: TGCGCCAGCAGCCCCCTTGGGACGAACACTGAAGCTTTCTTT. Its translation: CASSPLGTNTEAFF.

Turning to this clone: This same CDR3 is encoded by further DNA sequences in the sample. V and J are TRBV29-1 and TRBJ2-7; D is perhaps TRBD1 (6 bases). The CDR3 contains 13 residues. V shed 2 bases and J shed 2 bases, with 10 bases lying between them. CDR1 is SQVTM, CDR2 ANQGSEA, per germline. CDR3 nucleotides: TGCAGCGTTGAACTCAGGGGCGCCTACGAGCAGTACTTC. Its translation: CSVELRGAYEQYF.

This chain links TRBV19 with TRBJ1-6, with 7 positions matching TRBD1. J lost 7 bases, V lost 8 bases, and 5 bases had no gene match. Per the germline V gene, CDR1 is LNHDA and CDR2 is SQIVND (reference sequence). The CDR3 is made up of 13 amino acids. The CDR3 region is CASGQDRNSPLHF. The CDR3 DNA reads as TGTGCCAGTGGACAGGACCGGAATTCACCCCTCCACTTT.

This clone was counted a few times. V usage is TRBV12-5 and J usage is TRBJ1-1, with 9 positions matching TRBD1. CDR1 and CDR2 (germline): LGHNT, FRNRAP. The ends lost 0 bases at V and 5 bases at J; junction bases unmatched: 16. The CDR3 runs 19 residues. The CDR3 region is CASGLVGWDRVMAGTEAFF. The CDR3 DNA sequence: TGTGCTAGTGGTTTGGTTGGCTGGGACAGGGTAATGGCGGGGACTGAAGCTTTCTTT.